This T cell receptor beta chain originates from a study of cytomegalovirus exposure and HLA in healthy donors. Measured with immunoSEQ multiplex PCR; TCRdb has only the in-frame clones, and not every one. Of roughly 76,000 clones listed, around 94% are singletons. Study-level points and caveats: It was reportedly the case that the classifier diagnosed cytomegalovirus status with high specificity and sensitivity. Researchers reported that three CMV-associated chains were confirmed in vitro as CMV antigen-specific.

The CDR3 covers 14 residues. Germline V gives CDR1 LNHDA, CDR2 SQIVND (reference sequence). Deletions cut 8 bases from V and 5 bases from J, with 19 bases between. A remark on this clone: Its antigen is currently unknown.

This receptor was taken from a man aged 18 to 35 in good health and CMV-seropositive. Specimen: PBMCs. V is TRBV19 and J is TRBJ2-7; a weak D match, TRBD2 (6 bases). The CDR3 DNA reads TGTGCCAGTGAGGGACTGGGGAGTCGTCACGAGCAGTACTTC. This gives the protein CASEGLGSRHEQYF.